The TCR beta chain described here comes from a study of cytomegalovirus exposure and HLA in healthy donors. Germline loops: CDR1 PRHDT, CDR2 FYEKMQ (reference sequence). With 4 bases removed from V and 6 bases from J, the gap between germline ends came to 12 bases. The CDR3 sequence is 14 residues long. In the PCR, 60 Vbeta and 13 Jbeta primers were used. The repertoire was sequenced with immunoSEQ multiplex PCR; TCRdb's copy has only in-frame clones and lacks some. The sample carries 82,000 or so clones, over 9% recorded once. Sequenced material: PBMCs. This chain links TRBV13 with TRBJ2-2, with D maybe TRBD2 (6 bases). This TCR derives from a man in his fifties or sixties in good health and CMV-seropositive. This CDR3 is CASSSHPGAGELFF. CDR3 sequence (DNA): TGTGCCAGCAGCTCCCACCCGGGGGCCGGGGAGCTGTTTTTT.